This TCR beta chain comes out of a study of blood T cell repertoires in COVID-19. The table came from immunoSEQ multiplex PCR; TCRdb's copy has only in-frame clones and leaves some out. In the table there are fewer than 300,000 clones, over 75% of which are singletons. CDR1 is SNHLY, CDR2 FYNNEI, per germline. The CDR3 is 14 amino acids. Trimming cost V 0 bases and J 4 bases, with 9 bases left between them. The sequence was collected from a woman aged 45-60 years with acute or convalescent COVID-19. J is TRBJ1-2 and V is TRBV2, with D unclear. The sample was peripheral blood. CDR3 nucleotide sequence: TGTGCCAGCAGTGAAGCCGCGGGGTTCTATGGCTACACCTTC. Amino acids: CASSEAAGFYGYTF.